Listed below are T cell receptor beta chains from one sample, sequenced in a study of shared clonotypes between healthy human individuals. The protocol was immunoSEQ multiplex PCR, while the TCRdb copy is restricted to in-frame clones and leaves out a portion. The data show more than 1,200,000 clones, approximately 98.5% seen once. The sample was naive CD4+ T cells sorted from blood. Receptors originate from a man aged 25-40 years in good health. Both conserved end residues are part of each CDR3. A D gene is named only where the DNA matches it firmly. Some rows mark clone size as missing; the rest say once, few, many or name a class of expanded clone.

V	size	D	J	DNA	CDR3
TRBV6-5	once	.	TRBJ2-2	TGTGCCAGCAGTCGTGGAGGGAACACCGGGGAGCTGTTTTTT	CASSRGGNTGELFF
TRBV7-6	.	.	TRBJ2-5	TGTGCCAGCAGCTCTCAAGAGACCCAGTACTTC	CASSSQETQYF
TRBV19	.	.	TRBJ1-2	TGTGCCAGTACGGAATTTGGGGGAAGGAGCTATGGCTACACCTTC	CASTEFGGRSYGYTF
TRBV5-1	.	TRBD2	TRBJ2-7	TGCGCCAGCAGCCCCGGGACTAGCAACTACGAGCAGTACTTC	CASSPGTSNYEQYF
TRBV28	.	TRBD2	TRBJ2-2	TGTGCCAGCAGTTTTTTGCTAGCGGGAGTCACCGGGGAGCTGTTTTTT	CASSFLLAGVTGELFF
TRBV5-4	.	.	TRBJ2-3	TGTGCCAGCAGCTTGGCACGGGATCGCACAGATACGCAGTATTTT	CASSLARDRTDTQYF
TRBV2	.	.	TRBJ1-2	TGTGCCAGCAGGGGGGAAGGCCATGGCTACACCTTC	CASRGEGHGYTF
TRBV9	.	TRBD1	TRBJ2-7	TGTGCCAGCAGCCTAAGGGACAGGGGTTCCGAGCAGTACTTC	CASSLRDRGSEQYF
TRBV5-5	.	.	TRBJ1-5	TGTGCCAGCAGCTTGGGCGGGGGCAATCAGCCCCAGCATTTT	CASSLGGGNQPQHF
TRBV28	.	.	TRBJ2-6	TGTGCCAGCAGTTTTGAGGGGTCTGGGGCCAACGTCCTGACTTTC	CASSFEGSGANVLTF
TRBV5-8	.	TRBD2	TRBJ2-5	TGTGCCAGCAGCTTGGGGGCTAGCGGGAGGGGACAAGAGACCCAGTACTTC	CASSLGASGRGQETQYF
TRBV5-6	.	TRBD2	TRBJ2-3	TGTGCCAGCAGCCGGACCCGGACTAGCGGAGGCACAGATACGCAGTATTTT	CASSRTRTSGGTDTQYF
TRBV11-1	.	.	TRBJ2-1	TGTGCCAGCAGCGTCCGGGACGCGAGCTCCTACAATGAGCAGTTCTTC	CASSVRDASSYNEQFF
TRBV6-5	.	.	TRBJ2-3	TGTGCCAGCAGTCGCGGAGCGCCATTCACAGATACGCAGTATTTT	CASSRGAPFTDTQYF
TRBV25-1	.	.	TRBJ2-5	TGTGCCAGCAGGAGGGGGGGCTTGGAGACCCAGTACTTC	CASRRGGLETQYF
TRBV14	.	.	TRBJ1-4	TGTGCCAGCAGCGCCCGGCAGCCTCTTGAAAAACTGTTTTTT	CASSARQPLEKLFF
TRBV29-1	.	TRBD1	TRBJ1-1	TGCAGCGTTGAAAAGGGACAGGCTAACACTGAAGCTTTCTTT	CSVEKGQANTEAFF
TRBV5-1	.	.	TRBJ1-1	TGCGCCAGCGGACACCAGGTTGGCACAACTGAAGCTTTCTTT	CASGHQVGTTEAFF
TRBV7-2	.	.	TRBJ2-3	TGTGCCAGCAGCTTAGGGGACGCCCAGTATTTT	CASSLGDAQYF
TRBV10-1	.	.	TRBJ2-5	TGCGCCAGCAGTTCTACAGGGAGAGAGACCCAGTACTTC	CASSSTGRETQYF
TRBV9	.	.	TRBJ2-7	TGTGCCAGCAGCCATAAACCGGGACGGCGGCACTACGAGCAGTACTTC	CASSHKPGRRHYEQYF
TRBV18	once	TRBD1	TRBJ1-3	TGTGCCAGCTCATCCTTACCAGGGGGCCCCTCTGGAAACACCATATATTTT	CASSSLPGGPSGNTIYF
TRBV11-3	.	.	TRBJ2-2	TGTGCCAGCAGCTTAGCCCCCGGGGACCCCGCGAACACCGGGGAGCTGTTTTTT	CASSLAPGDPANTGELFF
TRBV27	.	.	TRBJ2-7	TGTGCCAGCAGCCCCGGAACGGTCTACGAGCAGTACTTC	CASSPGTVYEQYF
TRBV27	.	TRBD2	TRBJ2-2	TGTGCCAGCAGTTTATTGGGTATTATGAGCGGGGGCACCGGGGAGCTGTTTTTT	CASSLLGIMSGGTGELFF
TRBV15	.	TRBD1	TRBJ2-5	TGTGCCACCAGCAAGCAGGGGGCCTATATAGAGACCCAGTACTTC	CATSKQGAYIETQYF
TRBV10-3	.	TRBD1	TRBJ1-2	TGTGCCATCAGTGGGACAGGAATGGACTACACCTTC	CAISGTGMDYTF
TRBV18	once	TRBD2	TRBJ2-2	TGTGCCAGCTCACCTCTTCCAACGGGACTAGCGGCCGGGCGGGTAACGAACACCGGGGAGCTGTTTTTT	CASSPLPTGLAAGRVTNTGELFF
TRBV5-4	.	TRBD1	TRBJ2-7	TGTGCCAGCAGCTCAGCGGACAGGGTGACCGAGCAGTACTTC	CASSSADRVTEQYF
TRBV10-1	.	TRBD2	TRBJ2-1	TGCGCCAGCTCCCTAGCGGGAAACTACAATGAGCAGTTCTTC	CASSLAGNYNEQFF
TRBV14	once	.	TRBJ1-1	TGTGCCAGCAGCCAAGACAACACTGAAGCTTTCTTT	CASSQDNTEAFF
TRBV7-9	.	TRBD2	TRBJ2-7	TGTGCCAGCAGCATTGGGGGGACTAGCGGGAGGGATGAGCAGTACTTC	CASSIGGTSGRDEQYF